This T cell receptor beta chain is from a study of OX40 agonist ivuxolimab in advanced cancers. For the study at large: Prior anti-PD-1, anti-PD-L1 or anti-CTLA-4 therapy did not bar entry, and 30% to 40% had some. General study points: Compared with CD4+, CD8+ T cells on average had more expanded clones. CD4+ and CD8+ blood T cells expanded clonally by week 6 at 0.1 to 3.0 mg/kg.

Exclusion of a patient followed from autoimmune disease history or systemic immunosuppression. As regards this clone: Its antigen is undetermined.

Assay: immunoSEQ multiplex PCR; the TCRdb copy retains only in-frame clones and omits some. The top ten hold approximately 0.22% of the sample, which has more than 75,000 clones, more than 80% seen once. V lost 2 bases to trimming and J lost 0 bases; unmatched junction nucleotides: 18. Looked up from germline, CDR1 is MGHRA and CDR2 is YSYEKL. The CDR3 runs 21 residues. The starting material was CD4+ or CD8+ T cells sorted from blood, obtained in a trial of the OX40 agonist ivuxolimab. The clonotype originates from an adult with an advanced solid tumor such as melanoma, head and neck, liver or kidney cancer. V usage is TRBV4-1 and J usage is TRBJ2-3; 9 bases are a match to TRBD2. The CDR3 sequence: CASSQPGMIKASGVSTDTQYF. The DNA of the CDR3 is TGCGCCAGCAGCCAACCGGGGATGATCAAGGCTAGCGGGGTTAGCACAGATACGCAGTATTTT.